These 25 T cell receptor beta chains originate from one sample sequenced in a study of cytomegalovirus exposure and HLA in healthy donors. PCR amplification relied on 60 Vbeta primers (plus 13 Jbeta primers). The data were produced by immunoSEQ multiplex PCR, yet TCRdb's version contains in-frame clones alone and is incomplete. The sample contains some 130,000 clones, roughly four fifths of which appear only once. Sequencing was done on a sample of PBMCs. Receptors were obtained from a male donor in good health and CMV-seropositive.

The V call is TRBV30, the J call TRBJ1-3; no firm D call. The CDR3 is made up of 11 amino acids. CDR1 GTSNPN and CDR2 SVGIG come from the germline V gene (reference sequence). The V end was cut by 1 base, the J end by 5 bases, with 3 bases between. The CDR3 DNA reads TGTGCCTGGAGTGCTCGAAACACCATATATTTT. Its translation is CAWSARNTIYF.

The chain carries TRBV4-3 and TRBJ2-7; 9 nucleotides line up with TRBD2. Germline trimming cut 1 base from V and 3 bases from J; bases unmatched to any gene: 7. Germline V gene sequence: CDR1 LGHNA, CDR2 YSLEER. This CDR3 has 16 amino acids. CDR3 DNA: TGCGCCAGCAGCCAAGTACTAGCGGGCGACGACTACGAGCAGTACTTC. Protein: CASSQVLAGDDYEQYF.

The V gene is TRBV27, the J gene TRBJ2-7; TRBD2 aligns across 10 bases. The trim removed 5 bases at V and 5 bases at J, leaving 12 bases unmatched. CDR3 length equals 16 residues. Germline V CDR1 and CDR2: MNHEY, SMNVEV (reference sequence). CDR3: CASSATKLAGVHEQYF. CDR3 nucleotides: TGTGCCAGCAGTGCGACAAAGCTAGCGGGAGTCCACGAGCAGTACTTC.

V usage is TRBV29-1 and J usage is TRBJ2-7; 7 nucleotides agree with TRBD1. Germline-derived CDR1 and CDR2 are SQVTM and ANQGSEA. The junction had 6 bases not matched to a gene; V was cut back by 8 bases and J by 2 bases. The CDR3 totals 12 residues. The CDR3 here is CSSRDSTYEQYF. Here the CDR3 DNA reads TGCAGCTCGAGGGACAGTACCTACGAGCAGTACTTC.

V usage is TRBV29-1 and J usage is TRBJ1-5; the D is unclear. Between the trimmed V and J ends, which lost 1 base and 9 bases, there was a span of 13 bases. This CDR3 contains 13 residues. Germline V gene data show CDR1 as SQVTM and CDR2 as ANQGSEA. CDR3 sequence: CSVEVETAGPQHF. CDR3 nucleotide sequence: TGCAGCGTTGAAGTTGAGACGGCGGGGCCCCAGCATTTT.

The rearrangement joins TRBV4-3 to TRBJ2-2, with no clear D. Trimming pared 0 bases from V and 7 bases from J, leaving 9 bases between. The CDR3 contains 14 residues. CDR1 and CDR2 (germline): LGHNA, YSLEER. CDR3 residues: CASSQERNFGELFF. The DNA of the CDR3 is TGCGCCAGCAGCCAAGAAAGAAACTTCGGGGAGCTGTTTTTT.

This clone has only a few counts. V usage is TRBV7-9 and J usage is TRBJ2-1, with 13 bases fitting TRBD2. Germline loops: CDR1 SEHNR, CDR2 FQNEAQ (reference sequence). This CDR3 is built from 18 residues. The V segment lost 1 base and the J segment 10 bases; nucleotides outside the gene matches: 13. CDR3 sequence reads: CASSLGGTSGTQPKEQFF. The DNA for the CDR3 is TGTGCCAGCAGCTTAGGGGGGACTAGCGGGACTCAGCCTAAGGAGCAGTTCTTC.

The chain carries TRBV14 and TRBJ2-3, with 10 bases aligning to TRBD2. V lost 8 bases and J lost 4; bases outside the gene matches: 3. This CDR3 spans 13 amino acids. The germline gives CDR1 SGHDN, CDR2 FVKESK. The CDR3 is CASVLAGSDTQYF. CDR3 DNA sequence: TGTGCCAGCGTACTAGCGGGATCAGATACGCAGTATTTT.

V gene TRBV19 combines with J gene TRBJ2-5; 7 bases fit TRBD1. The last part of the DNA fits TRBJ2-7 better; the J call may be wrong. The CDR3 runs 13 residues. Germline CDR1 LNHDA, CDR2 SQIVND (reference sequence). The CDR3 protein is CATKVRQGYEQYF. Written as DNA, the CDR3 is TGTGCCACGAAAGTGAGACAGGGCTACGAGCAGTACTTC.

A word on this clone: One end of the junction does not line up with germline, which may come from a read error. The CDR3 is CASSWDSAGEQYF. Here the CDR3 DNA reads TGTGCTAGCAGCTGGGACTCCGCCGGCGAGCAGTACTTC. The chain carries TRBV7-7 and TRBJ2-7, with D possibly TRBD2 on 6 matching bases. The length of the CDR3 is 13 residues. In germline, CDR1 is SSHAT, CDR2 FNYEAQ (reference sequence).

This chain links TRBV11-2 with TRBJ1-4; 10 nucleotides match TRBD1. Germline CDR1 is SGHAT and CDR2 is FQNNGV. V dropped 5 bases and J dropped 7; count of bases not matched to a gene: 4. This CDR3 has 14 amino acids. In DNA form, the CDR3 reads TGTGCCAGCAGCGGGGACAGGGGAAGTGAAAAACTGTTTTTT. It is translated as CASSGDRGSEKLFF.

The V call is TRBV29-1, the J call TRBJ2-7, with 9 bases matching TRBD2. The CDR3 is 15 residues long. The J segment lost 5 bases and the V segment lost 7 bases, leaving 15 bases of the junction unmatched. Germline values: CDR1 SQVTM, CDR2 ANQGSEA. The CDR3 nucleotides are TGCAGCGCCGTACCGGGGGCGGGAGGGGTGAACGAGCAGTACTTC. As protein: CSAVPGAGGVNEQYF.

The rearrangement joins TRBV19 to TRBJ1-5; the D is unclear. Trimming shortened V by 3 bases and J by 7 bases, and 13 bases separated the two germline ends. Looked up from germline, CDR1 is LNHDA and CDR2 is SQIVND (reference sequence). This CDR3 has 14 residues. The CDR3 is CASSIDLSRQPQHF. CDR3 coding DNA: TGTGCCAGTAGTATTGACTTATCCCGCCAGCCCCAGCATTTT.

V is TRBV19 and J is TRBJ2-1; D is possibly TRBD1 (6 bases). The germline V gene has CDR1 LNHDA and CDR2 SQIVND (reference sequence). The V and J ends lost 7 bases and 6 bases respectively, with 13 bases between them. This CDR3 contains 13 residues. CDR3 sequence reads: CASKWDTSNEQFF. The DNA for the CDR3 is TGTGCCAGTAAGTGGGACACCTCCAATGAGCAGTTCTTC. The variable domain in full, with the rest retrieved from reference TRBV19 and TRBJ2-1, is DGGITQSPKYLFRKEGQNVTLSCEQNLNHDAMYWYRQDPGQGLRLIYYSQIVNDFQKGDIAEGYSVSREKKESFPLTVTSAQKNPTAFYLCASKWDTSNEQFFGPGTRLTVL.

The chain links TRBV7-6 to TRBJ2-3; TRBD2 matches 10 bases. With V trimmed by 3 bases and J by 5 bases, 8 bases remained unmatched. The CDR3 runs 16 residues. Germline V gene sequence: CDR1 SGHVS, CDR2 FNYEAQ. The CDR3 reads CASSFRLAGGGDTQYF. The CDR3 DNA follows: TGTGCCAGCAGCTTCCGACTAGCGGGTGGCGGAGATACGCAGTATTTT. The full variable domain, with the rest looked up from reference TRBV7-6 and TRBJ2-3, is GAGVSQSPRYKVTKRGQDVALRCDPISGHVSLYWYRQALGQGPEFLTYFNYEAQQDKSGLPNDRFSAERPEGSISTLTIQRTEQRDSAMYRCASSFRLAGGGDTQYFGPGTRLTVL.

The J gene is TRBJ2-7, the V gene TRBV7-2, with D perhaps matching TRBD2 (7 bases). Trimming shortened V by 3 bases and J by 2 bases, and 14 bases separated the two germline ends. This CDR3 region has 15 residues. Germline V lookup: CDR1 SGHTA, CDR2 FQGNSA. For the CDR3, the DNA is TGTGCCAGCAGCTTTTGGGGGGGGCTTACCTACGAGCAGTACTTC. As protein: CASSFWGGLTYEQYF.

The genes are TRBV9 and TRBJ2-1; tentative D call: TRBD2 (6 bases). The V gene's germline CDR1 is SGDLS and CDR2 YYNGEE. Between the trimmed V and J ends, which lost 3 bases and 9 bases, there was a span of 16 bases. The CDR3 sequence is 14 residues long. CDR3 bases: TGTGCCAGCAGCGGCGGGACCGCGGGGCGTGAGCAGTTCTTC. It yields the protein CASSGGTAGREQFF.

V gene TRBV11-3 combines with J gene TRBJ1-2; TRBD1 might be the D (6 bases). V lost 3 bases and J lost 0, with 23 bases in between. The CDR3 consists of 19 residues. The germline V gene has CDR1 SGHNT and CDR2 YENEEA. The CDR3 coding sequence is TGTGCCAGCAGCTTGTTACAGGGCGCCATAAAAGGTTCTAACTATGGCTACACCTTC. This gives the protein CASSLLQGAIKGSNYGYTF.

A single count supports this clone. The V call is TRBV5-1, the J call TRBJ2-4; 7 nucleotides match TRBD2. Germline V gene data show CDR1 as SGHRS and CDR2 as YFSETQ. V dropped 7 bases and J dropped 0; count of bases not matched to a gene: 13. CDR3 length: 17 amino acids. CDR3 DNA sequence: TGCGCCAGCGCCCCCGGGAGGACACCTATAGCCAAAAACATTCAGTACTTC. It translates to CASAPGRTPIAKNIQYF.

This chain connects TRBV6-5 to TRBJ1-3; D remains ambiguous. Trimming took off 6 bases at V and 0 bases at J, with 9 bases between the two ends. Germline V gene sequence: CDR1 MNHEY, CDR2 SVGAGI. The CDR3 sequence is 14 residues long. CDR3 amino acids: CASSTISSGNTIYF. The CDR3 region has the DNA TGTGCCAGCAGCACGATTAGCTCTGGAAACACCATATATTTT.

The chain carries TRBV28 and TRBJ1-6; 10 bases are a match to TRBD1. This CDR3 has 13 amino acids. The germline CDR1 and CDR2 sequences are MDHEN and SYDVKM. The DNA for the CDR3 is TGTGCGGGACAGGGGACTTATAATTCACCCCTCCACTTT. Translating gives CAGQGTYNSPLHF.

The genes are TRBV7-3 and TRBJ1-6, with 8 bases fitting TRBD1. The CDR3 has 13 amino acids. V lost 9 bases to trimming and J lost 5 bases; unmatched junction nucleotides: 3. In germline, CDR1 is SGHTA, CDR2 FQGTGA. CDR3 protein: CARRDRNNSPLHF. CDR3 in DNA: TGTGCCAGACGGGACAGGAATAATTCACCCCTCCACTTT.

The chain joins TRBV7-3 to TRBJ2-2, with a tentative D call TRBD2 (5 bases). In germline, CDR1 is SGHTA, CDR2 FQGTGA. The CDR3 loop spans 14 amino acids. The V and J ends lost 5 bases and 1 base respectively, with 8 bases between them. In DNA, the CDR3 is TGTGCCAGCAGCCTCAGCGGGAACACCGGGGAGCTGTTTTTT. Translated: CASSLSGNTGELFF.

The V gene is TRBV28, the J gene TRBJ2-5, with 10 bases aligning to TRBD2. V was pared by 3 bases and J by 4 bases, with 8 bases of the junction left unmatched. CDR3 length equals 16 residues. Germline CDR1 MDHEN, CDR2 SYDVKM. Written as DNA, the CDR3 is TGTGCCAGCAGTTTGAACGGCCTAGCGGGAGCAGAGACCCAGTACTTC. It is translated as CASSLNGLAGAETQYF. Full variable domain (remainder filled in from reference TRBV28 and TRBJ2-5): DVKVTQSSRYLVKRTGEKVFLECVQDMDHENMFWYRQDPGLGLRLIYFSYDVKMKEKGDIPEGYSVSREKKERFSLILESASTNQTSMYLCASSLNGLAGAETQYFGPGTRLLVL.

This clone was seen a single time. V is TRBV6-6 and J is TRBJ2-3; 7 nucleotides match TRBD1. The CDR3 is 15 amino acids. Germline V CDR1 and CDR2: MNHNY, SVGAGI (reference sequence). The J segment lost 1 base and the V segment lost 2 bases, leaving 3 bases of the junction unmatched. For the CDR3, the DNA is TGTGCCAGCAGTTACCGACAGGGTGGCACAGATACGCAGTATTTT. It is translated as CASSYRQGGTDTQYF.